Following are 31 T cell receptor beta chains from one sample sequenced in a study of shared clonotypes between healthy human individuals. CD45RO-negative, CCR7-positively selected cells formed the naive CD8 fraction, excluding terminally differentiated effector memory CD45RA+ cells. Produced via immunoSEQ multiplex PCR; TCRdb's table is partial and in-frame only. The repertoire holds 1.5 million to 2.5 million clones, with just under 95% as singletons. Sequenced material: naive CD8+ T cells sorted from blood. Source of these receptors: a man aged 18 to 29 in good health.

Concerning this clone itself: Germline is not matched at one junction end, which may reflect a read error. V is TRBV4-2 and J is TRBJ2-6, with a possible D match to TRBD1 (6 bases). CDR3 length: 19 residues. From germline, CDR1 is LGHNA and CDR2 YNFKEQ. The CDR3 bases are TGTGCCAGCAGCCAACCCTTCGGACAGCCCGTGGCTGGGACCAACGTCCTGACTTTC. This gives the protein CASSQPFGQPVAGTNVLTF.

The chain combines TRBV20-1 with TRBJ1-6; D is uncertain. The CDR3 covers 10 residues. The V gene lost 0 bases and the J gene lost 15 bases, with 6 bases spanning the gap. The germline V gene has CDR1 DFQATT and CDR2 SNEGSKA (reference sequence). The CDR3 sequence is CSARDLDLHF. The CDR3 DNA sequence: TGCAGTGCTAGAGATTTAGACCTCCACTTT.

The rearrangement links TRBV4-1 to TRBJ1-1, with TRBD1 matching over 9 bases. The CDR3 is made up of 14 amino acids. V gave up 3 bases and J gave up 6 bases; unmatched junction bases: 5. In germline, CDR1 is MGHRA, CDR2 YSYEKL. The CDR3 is CASSHLGTGSEAFF. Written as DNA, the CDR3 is TGCGCCAGCAGCCACCTCGGGACAGGGTCTGAAGCTTTCTTT.

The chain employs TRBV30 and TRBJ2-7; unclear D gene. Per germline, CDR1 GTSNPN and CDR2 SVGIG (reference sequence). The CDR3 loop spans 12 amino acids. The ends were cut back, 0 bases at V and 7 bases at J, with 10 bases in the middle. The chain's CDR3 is CAWSVGSLEQYF. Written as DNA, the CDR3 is TGTGCCTGGAGTGTAGGGTCCCTAGAGCAGTACTTC.

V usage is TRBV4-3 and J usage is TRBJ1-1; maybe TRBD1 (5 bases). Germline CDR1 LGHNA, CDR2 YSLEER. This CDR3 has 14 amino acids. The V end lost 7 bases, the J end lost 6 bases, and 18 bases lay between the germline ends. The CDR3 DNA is TGCGCCAGCACCCCAGCCTTGGGGGAAGCTGAAGCTTTCTTT. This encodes CASTPALGEAEAFF.

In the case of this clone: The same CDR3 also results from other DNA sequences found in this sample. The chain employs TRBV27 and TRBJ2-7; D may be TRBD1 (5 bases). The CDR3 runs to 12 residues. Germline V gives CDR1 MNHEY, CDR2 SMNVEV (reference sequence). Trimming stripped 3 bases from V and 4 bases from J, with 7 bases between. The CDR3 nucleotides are TGTGCCAGCAGTTTCTCAGGGTACGAGCAGTACTTC. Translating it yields CASSFSGYEQYF.

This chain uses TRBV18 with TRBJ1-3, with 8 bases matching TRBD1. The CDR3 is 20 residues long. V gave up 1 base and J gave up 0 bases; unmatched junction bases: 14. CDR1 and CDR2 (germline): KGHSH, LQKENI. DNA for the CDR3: TGTGCCAGCTCACCACTGCAGATGACAGGGGCCCAGAGCTCTGGAAACACCATATATTTT. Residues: CASSPLQMTGAQSSGNTIYF.

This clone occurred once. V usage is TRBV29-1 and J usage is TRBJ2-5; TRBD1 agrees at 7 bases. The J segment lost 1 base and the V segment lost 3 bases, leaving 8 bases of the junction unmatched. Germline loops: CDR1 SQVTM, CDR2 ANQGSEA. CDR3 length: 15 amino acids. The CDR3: CSVEPRDSVQETQYF. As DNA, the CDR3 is TGCAGCGTTGAGCCCCGGGACAGCGTCCAAGAGACCCAGTACTTC.

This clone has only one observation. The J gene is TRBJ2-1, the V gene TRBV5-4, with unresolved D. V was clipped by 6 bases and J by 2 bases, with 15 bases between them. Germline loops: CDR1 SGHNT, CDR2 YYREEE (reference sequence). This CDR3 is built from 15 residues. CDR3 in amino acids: CASNGVSDPYNEQFF. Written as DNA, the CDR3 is TGTGCCAGCAACGGAGTGTCTGACCCCTACAATGAGCAGTTCTTC. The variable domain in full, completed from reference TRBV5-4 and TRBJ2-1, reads ETGVTQSPTHLIKTRGQQVTLRCSSQSGHNTVSWYQQALGQGPQFIFQYYREEENGRGNFPPRFSGLQFPNYSSELNVNALELDDSALYLCASNGVSDPYNEQFFGPGTRLTVL.

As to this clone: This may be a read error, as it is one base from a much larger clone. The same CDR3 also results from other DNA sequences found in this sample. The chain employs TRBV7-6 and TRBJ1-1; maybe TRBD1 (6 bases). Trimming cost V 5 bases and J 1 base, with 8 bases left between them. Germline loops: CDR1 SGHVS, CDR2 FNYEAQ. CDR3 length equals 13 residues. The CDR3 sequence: CASSVGQNTEAFF. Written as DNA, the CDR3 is TGTGCCAGCAGCGTGGGACAGAACACTGAAGCTTTCTTT.

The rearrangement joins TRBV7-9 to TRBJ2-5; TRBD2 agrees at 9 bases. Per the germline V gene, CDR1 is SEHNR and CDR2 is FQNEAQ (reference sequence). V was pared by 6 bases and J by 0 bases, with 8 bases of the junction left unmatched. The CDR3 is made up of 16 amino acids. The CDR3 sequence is CASSRISGGYQETQYF. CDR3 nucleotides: TGTGCCAGCAGTCGTATCAGCGGGGGGTACCAAGAGACCCAGTACTTC. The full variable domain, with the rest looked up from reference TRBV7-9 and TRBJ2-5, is DTGVSQNPRHKITKRGQNVTFRCDPISEHNRLYWYRQTLGQGPEFLTYFQNEAQLEKSRLLSDRFSAERPKGSFSTLEIQRTEQGDSAMYLCASSRISGGYQETQYFGPGTRLLVL.

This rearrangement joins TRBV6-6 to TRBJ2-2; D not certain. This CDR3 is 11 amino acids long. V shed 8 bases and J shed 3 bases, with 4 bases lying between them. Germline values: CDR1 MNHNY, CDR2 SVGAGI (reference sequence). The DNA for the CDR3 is TGTGCCAGCGGGGACACCGGGGAGCTGTTTTTT. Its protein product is CASGDTGELFF.

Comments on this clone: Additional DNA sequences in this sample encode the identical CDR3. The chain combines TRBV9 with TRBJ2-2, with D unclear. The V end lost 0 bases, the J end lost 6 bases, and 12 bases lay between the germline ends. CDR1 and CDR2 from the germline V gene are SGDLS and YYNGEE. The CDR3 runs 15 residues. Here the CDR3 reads CASSVGGLGAGELFF. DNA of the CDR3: TGTGCCAGCAGCGTAGGGGGATTGGGCGCCGGGGAGCTGTTTTTT.

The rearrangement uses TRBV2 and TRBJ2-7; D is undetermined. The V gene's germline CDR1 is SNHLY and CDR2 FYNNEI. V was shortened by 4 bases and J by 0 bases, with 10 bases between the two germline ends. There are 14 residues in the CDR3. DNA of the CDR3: TGTGCCAGCAGTGGCCGGTATAGCTCCTACGAGCAGTACTTC. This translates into CASSGRYSSYEQYF.

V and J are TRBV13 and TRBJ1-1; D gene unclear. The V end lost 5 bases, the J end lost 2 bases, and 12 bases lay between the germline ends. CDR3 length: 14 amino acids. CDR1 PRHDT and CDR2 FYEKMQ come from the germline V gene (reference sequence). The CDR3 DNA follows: TGTGCCAGCAGCCCCAGTTACGGAAACACTGAAGCTTTCTTT. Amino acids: CASSPSYGNTEAFF.

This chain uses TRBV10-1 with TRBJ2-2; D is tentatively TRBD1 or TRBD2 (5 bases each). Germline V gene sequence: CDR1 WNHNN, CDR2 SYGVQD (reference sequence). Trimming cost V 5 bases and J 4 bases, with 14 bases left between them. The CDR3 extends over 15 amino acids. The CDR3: CASSKGRDGTGELFF. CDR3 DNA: TGCGCCAGCAGTAAAGGCAGGGACGGCACCGGGGAGCTGTTTTTT.

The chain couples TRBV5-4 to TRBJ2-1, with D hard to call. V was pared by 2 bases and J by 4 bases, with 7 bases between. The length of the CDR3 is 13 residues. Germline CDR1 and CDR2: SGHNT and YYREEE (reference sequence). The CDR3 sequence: CASSFESYNEQFF. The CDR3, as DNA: TGTGCCAGCAGCTTCGAAAGTTACAATGAGCAGTTCTTC.

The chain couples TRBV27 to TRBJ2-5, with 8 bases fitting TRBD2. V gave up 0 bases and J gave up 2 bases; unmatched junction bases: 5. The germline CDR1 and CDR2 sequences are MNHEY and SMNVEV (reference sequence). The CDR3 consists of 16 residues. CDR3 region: CASSLSSGSYQETQYF. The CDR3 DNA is TGTGCCAGCAGTTTATCGAGCGGGAGCTATCAAGAGACCCAGTACTTC.

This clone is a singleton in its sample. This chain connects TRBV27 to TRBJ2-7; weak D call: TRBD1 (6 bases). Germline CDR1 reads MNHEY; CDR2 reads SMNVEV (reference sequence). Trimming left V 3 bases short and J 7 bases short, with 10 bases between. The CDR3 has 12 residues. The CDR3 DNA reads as TGTGCCAGCAGTTTGGGGGCCGGGGAGCAGTACTTC. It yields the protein CASSLGAGEQYF.

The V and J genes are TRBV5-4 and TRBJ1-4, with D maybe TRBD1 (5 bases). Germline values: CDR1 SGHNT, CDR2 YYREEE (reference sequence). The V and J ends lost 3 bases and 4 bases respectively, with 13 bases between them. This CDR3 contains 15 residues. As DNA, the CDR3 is TGTGCCAGCAGCTATATGGACAATGGTAATGAAAAACTGTTTTTT. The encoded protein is CASSYMDNGNEKLFF. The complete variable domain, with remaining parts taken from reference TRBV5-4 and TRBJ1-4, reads ETGVTQSPTHLIKTRGQQVTLRCSSQSGHNTVSWYQQALGQGPQFIFQYYREEENGRGNFPPRFSGLQFPNYSSELNVNALELDDSALYLCASSYMDNGNEKLFFGSGTQLSVL.

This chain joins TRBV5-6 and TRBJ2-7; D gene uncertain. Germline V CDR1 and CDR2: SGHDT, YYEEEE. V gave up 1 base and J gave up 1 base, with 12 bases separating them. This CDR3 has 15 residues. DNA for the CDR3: TGTGCCAGCAGCTTGAACGGTGCCTATTCCTACGAGCAGTACTTC. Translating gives CASSLNGAYSYEQYF.

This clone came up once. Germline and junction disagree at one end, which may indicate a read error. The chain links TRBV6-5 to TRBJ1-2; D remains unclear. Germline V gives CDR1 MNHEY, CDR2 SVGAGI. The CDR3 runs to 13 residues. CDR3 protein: CASRYSIGDGYTF. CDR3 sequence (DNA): TGTGCCAGCAGATACTCGATAGGAGATGGCTACACCTTC.

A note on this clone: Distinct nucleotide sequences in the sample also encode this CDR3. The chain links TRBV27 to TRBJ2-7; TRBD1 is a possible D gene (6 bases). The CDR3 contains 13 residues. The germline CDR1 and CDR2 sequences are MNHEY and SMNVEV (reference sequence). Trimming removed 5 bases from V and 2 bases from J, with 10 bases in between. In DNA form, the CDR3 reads TGTGCCAGCAGTCTCACAGGGACCTACGAGCAGTACTTC. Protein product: CASSLTGTYEQYF.

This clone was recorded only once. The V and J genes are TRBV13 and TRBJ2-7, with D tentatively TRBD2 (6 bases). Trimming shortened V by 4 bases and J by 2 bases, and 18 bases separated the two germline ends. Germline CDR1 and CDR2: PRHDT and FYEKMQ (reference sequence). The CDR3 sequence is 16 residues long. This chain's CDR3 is CASSYPSGGNPYEQYF. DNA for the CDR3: TGTGCCAGCAGCTACCCATCCGGCGGGAACCCCTACGAGCAGTACTTC.

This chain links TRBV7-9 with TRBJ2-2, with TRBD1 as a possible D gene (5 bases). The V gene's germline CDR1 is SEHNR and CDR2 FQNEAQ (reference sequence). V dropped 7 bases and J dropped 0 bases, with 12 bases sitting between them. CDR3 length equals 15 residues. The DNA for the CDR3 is TGTGCCAGCACCCCGGGCAGGGCGAACACCGGGGAGCTGTTTTTT. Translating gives CASTPGRANTGELFF.

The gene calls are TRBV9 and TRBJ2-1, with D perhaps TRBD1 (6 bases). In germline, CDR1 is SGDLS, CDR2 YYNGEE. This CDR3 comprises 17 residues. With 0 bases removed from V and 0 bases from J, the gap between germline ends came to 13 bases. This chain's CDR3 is CASSVGPDRSSYNEQFF. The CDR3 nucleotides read TGTGCCAGCAGCGTAGGACCCGACAGGAGCTCCTACAATGAGCAGTTCTTC.

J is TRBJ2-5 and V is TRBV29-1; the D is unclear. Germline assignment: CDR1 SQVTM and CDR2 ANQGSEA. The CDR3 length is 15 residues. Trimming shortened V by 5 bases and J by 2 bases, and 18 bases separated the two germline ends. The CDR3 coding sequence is TGCAGCGTTTGGAACCAGGTTCTCCAACAAGAGACCCAGTACTTC. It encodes CSVWNQVLQQETQYF. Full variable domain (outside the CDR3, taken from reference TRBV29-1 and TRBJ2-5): SAVISQKPSRDICQRGTSLTIQCQVDSQVTMMFWYRQQPGQSLTLIATANQGSEATYESGFVIDKFPISRPNLTFSTLTVSNMSPEDSSIYLCSVWNQVLQQETQYFGPGTRLLVL.

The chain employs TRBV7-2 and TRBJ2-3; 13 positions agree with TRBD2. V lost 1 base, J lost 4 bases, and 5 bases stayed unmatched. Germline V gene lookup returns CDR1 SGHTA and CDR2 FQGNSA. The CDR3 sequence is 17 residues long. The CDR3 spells CASSLELAGGFADTQYF. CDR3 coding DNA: TGTGCCAGCAGCTTAGAACTAGCGGGAGGGTTTGCAGATACGCAGTATTTT. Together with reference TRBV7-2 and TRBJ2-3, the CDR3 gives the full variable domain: GAGVSQSPSNKVTEKGKDVELRCDPISGHTALYWYRQSLGQGLEFLIYFQGNSAPDKSGLPSDRFSAERTGGSVSTLTIQRTQQEDSAVYLCASSLELAGGFADTQYFGPGTRLTVL.

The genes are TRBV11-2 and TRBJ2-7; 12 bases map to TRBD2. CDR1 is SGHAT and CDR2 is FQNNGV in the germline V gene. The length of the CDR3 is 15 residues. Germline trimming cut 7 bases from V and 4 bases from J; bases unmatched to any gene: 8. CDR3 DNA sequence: TGTGCCAGCATCCCTAGCGGGGGGGCCTTATACGAGCAGTACTTC. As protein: CASIPSGGALYEQYF.

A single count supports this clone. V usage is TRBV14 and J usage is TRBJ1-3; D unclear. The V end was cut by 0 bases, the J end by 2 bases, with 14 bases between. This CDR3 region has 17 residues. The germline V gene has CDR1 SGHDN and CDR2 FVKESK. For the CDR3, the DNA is TGTGCCAGCAGCCAAGATAGGCGGGATTTTACTGGAAACACCATATATTTT. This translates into CASSQDRRDFTGNTIYF.

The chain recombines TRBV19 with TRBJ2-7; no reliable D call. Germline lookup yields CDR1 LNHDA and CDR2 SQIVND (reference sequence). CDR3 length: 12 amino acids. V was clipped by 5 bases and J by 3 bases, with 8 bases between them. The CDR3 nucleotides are TGTGCCAGTAGTCCCGGTGACTACGAGCAGTACTTC. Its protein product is CASSPGDYEQYF.